This T cell receptor (beta chain) came from a study of cytomegalovirus exposure and HLA in healthy donors (dated by TCRdb to the late 2010s). At the level of the whole study: According to an earlier analysis of a few hundred of the donors, 150 million to 200 million T cells yielded 117 million unique TCR beta sequences and about 300 Gb of sequence data. About 320 gigabases of sequencing data and around 87 million unique TCR sequences were included in an early release covering 550 to 650 HLA-typed donors. The genetic ancestry cluster associated with self-reported Caucasian donors included 81% of the 398 genotyped donors. The study aimed to test whether cataloging public T cell receptors could reveal signatures of past pathogen exposure. Using immunosequencing, the study profiled T cell repertoires from 666 subjects and related those repertoires to cytomegalovirus serostatus. Besides the first cohort of around 670 subjects, a separate validation cohort made up of roughly 120 different subjects was used. The study combined high-throughput TCR immunosequencing, statistical association of individual TCRs with disease status, and machine learning to predict cytomegalovirus infection status. A later analysis re-analyzed previously published TCR beta repertoires from approximately 670 donors and added high-resolution HLA genotyping to study TCR occurrence patterns. The later analysis used no new phenotypic data to find candidate immune exposures, relying instead on TCR beta sequences and their occurrence across donors. In an earlier analysis of several hundred of the donors, high-throughput TCR beta sequencing was used to judge whether each TCR beta V gene segment behaved as functional or pseudogenic. Donor age, sex, ethnicity and CMV serostatus were collected together with the repertoire data. A later genetic analysis took genome-wide SNP genotypes for about 65% of the 666 donors and used that subset as a discovery cohort. Every discovery cohort repertoire had been produced on one sequencing platform. HLA typing covered class I and class II loci at four-digit resolution. The number of typed donors differed by locus: 629-630 for A, B, C, DRB1 and DQB1; roughly 510 for DQA1; some 590 for DPA1; and roughly 450 for DPB1. Four or five DR-DQ haplotypes were treated as single units for association and clustering because of strong linkage in the cohort. Among a few hundred genotyped donors of the cohort, an average of roughly 240,000 unique TCR beta nucleotide sequences were sequenced per donor, roughly 18% of them non-productive. What the study reported, not specific to this receptor: Linkage disequilibrium might explain the correlated functional status among segregating V segments, but an unknown experimental factor could not be ruled out. In a later analysis, HLA-associated TCR beta chains were found to be more clonally expanded and to have lower generation probabilities than equally common non-associated chains. Strong co-occurrence of HLA alleles, especially DR and DQ, made assigning TCR associations to individual alleles difficult. In this cohort, only TCR beta chains were sequenced, and detectable features were limited by the absence of alpha or paired-chain data. Some IMGT-functional V segments, including TRBV6-2 and TRBV6-3, could not be distinguished by the 87-base-pair reads and were therefore excluded. Because some donors lacked HLA typing at each locus, the association tests relied only on the typed subset. In a later analysis, most CMV-associated TCR beta chains were found to appear HLA-restricted, with HLA associations seemingly driven largely by CMV exposure. A further reported finding was that TCR beta sequences accurately predicted the HLA-A and HLA-B alleles for most subjects in the first cohort. A later analysis found that TCR association rates varied across HLA loci, with DRB1 alleles showing the most associated TCRs and HLA-C alleles the fewest. The only immune exposure information available for the cohort was CMV serostatus. In a later genetic analysis, a missense DCLRE1C variant was associated with V-gene and J-gene trimming of TCR beta chains, and the association was replicated in an independent cohort. At a false discovery rate of 0.05, a later analysis linked some 18,000 TCR beta sequences to specific HLA alleles. The authors suggested that the approach could potentially be extended to other disease states and immunological phenotypes. The sequencing pipeline was judged likely to have produced a cluster of highly shared sequence variants as a technical artifact. According to a later genetic analysis, donors in an Asian-associated ancestry cluster had fewer N-insertions in productive TCRs than the approximately 630-donor mean. The classifier was reported to diagnose cytomegalovirus status with high specificity and sensitivity in both the original and validation cohorts. Because counts were too low, seventeen rarely observed V segments, including chromosome 9 orphons, were left out of the earlier analysis of approximately 500 of the donors. Presence/absence analyses assumed roughly uniform sequencing depth across donors, an assumption that may not hold. Three of the identified cytomegalovirus-associated TCR beta chains were confirmed in vitro to be specific for cytomegalovirus antigens. The study gave a list of around 170 TCR beta chains associated with cytomegalovirus. Most TCR sequences were seen in very few donors, while some public TCRs were found in many individuals. In a later analysis, several top co-occurrence clusters were reported to appear linked to parvovirus B19, influenza, CMV and Epstein-Barr virus. In an earlier analysis of some 550 of the donors, most TCR beta V segments were observed in productive rearrangements about 87% or about 30% of the time, broadly matching IMGT annotations.

Inclusive of the bounding cysteine and phenylalanine, the CDR3 is 18 residues long. Left in the record is the CDR3 DNA by itself, 54 bases read in frame from the first base. V ends up 5 bases short and J 0 bases short, with an unmatched junction base count of 9. The germline V gene (reference sequence) provides CDR1 SEHNR and CDR2 FQNEAQ. Libraries were built with the immunoSEQ multiplex PCR assay. For the multiplex PCR, a mixture combining 60 forward primers for TCR Vbeta segments and 13 reverse primers for TCR Jbeta segments was used. Amplification of the CDR3 region of rearranged TCR beta genes was performed with a multiplex PCR assay on genomic DNA. The Illumina HiSeq System was used to sequence the amplified TCR beta libraries as 87-base-pair reads. The study's own analysis went as follows. A later analysis counted about 82 million unique TCR beta chains across the 666 repertoires, and 9.5 million to 11 million of these chains were shared by at least two donors. Raw reads were error-corrected and collapsed into unique sequences by a nearest-neighbor algorithm in which closely related sequences were merged to remove PCR and sequencing errors. Alignment of CDR3 sequences to IMGT reference sequences was used to assign V, D and J gene segments. For a sequence to be retained, at least a six-nucleotide match to both a V gene segment and a J gene segment was required. A rearrangement counted as productive if the CDR3 had no stop codons and remained in frame with V and J, and every other rearrangement counted as non-productive. Following IMGT convention, CDR3 was defined as the stretch from the second conserved V-encoded cysteine to the conserved J-encoded phenylalanine. The earlier analysis of about 500 of the donors excluded sequences that lacked an unambiguous match to a single V gene segment. An earlier analysis of under 750 of the donors called V segments functional above 56.7% productive rearrangements and segregating when the between-donor standard deviation exceeded 5%. A statistical classification framework was built to diagnose cytomegalovirus status from the catalog of TCR beta chain sequences. V and J gene assignment, in a later analysis, came from comparing TCR nucleotide sequences with IMGT/GENE-DB human TR gene sequences. In a later analysis, CDR3 sequences and most-parsimonious VDJ recombination scenarios were assigned using the TCRdist pipeline. In a later analysis, each TCR beta chain was defined by its CDR3 amino acid sequence together with its V-gene family, and reads lacking a unique V-gene family were excluded. In a later analysis, a few hundred highly shared, low-generation-probability nucleotide sequences were removed to address suspected cross-contamination and a sequencing artifact. A later analysis calculated a clonal expansion index for each public chain from normalized within-repertoire ranks of inferred template counts. In a later analysis, generation probabilities were computed using a VDJ recombination model fitted to out-of-frame rearrangements, and the results were checked against IGoR. In a later analysis, hypergeometric tests were used to score TCR-TCR, TCR-HLA and TCR-CMV co-occurrence, with a repertoire-size bias correction applied to TCR pairs. In a later analysis, false discovery rates were estimated by permuting HLA or CMV assignments 20 times. In a later analysis, co-occurring TCRs were grouped using DBSCAN, with TCRdist sequence similarity added in when clustering inside HLA-allele-positive subsets. For co-occurrence clustering, repertoires with fewer than 30,000 or more than 120,000 public chains were excluded, along with roughly 5 repertoires with anomalous nucleotide sharing. The table was pulled from immuneACCESS by TCRdb, which kept in-frame rearrangements only. Such tables lose some clones; where checked, under half of the loss comes from unresolved V genes, and the rest has no known cause. That table gives V, J and clone size, and the DNA gave D and trimming. For this sample there are some 190,000 clones; about 85% appear just once. The top ten clonotypes cover 1% of the sample.

Comments on this clone: The antigen it binds to is not known. No qualities accompany the bases; no much larger clone lies one base away.

The cohort comprised more than 550 healthy bone marrow donors. Cohort members were all nominally healthy when sampled, although unrecorded immune exposures were likely present. The donor tested CMV seronegative and was one of the 352 seronegative cohort members. A peripheral blood sample was collected from each donor, and TCR beta sequencing was performed on peripheral blood mononuclear cells. Genomic DNA extraction from the blood cell samples was performed with the Qiagen DNeasy Blood Extraction Kit. The sequenced sample consisted of PBMCs. The sequence came from a boy younger than 10 in good health and CMV-seronegative. The chain joins TRBV7-9 to TRBJ2-3; 12 bases in between match TRBD2. The CDR3 region has the sequence CASSRSLAGGPSTDTQYF. The DNA sequence is given as TGTGCCAGCAGCCGTAGCCTAGCGGGGGGGCCTAGCACAGATACGCAGTATTTT. Supplemented by the reference TRBV7-9 and TRBJ2-3 proteins around the CDR3, the complete variable domain is DTGVSQNPRHKITKRGQNVTFRCDPISEHNRLYWYRQTLGQGPEFLTYFQNEAQLEKSRLLSDRFSAERPKGSFSTLEIQRTEQGDSAMYLCASSRSLAGGPSTDTQYFGPGTRLTVL.